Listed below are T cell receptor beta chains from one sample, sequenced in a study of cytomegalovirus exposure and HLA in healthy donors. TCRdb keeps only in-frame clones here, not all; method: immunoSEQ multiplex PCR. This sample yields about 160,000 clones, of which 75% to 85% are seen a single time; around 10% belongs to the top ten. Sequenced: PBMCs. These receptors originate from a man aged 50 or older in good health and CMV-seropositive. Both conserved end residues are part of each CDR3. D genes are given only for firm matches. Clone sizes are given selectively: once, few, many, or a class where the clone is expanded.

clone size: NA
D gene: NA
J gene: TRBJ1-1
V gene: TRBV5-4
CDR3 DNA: TGTGCCAGCAGCCTCTTGAACACTGAAGCTTTCTTT
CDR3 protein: CASSLLNTEAFF

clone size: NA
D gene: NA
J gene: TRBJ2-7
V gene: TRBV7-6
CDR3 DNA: TGTGCCAGCAGCTTAGAACCAGGGGACTCCTACGAGCAGTACTTC
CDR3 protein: CASSLEPGDSYEQYF

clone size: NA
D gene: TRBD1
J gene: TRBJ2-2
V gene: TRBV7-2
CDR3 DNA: TGTGCCAGCACCGTGGACAGGGATAACACCGGGGAGCTGTTTTTT
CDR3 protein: CASTVDRDNTGELFF

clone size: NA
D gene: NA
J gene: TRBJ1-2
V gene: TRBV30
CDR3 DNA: TGTGCCTGGAGTGTACAGCGTATAGGGGGGGATAACTATGGCTACACCTTC
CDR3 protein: CAWSVQRIGGDNYGYTF

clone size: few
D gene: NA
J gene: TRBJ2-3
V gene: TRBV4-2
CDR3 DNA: TGTGCCAGCAGCCTCGACTATTTCACAGATACGCAGTATTTT
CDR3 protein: CASSLDYFTDTQYF

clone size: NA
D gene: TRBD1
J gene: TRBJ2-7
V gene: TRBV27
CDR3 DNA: TGTGCCAGCCGCCTCCGGGACAGTTCTTACGAGCAGTACTTC
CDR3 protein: CASRLRDSSYEQYF

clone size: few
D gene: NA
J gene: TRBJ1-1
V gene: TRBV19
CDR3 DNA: TGTGCCAGTAGCCCAGGGCCAGCATTGAACACTGAAGCTTTCTTT
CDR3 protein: CASSPGPALNTEAFF

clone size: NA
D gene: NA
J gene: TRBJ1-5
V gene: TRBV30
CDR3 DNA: TGTGCCTGGGCGGGGCAGGGTGGCAATCAGCCCCAGCATTTT
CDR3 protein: CAWAGQGGNQPQHF

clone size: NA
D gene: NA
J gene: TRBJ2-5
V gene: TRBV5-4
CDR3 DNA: TGTGCCAGCAGCTGGACAGATAAAGAGACCCAGTACTTC
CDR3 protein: CASSWTDKETQYF

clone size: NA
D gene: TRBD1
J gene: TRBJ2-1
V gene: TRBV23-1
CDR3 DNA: TGCGCCAGTCCAACCTCCGGGACAGGGATAAATGAGCAGTTCTTC
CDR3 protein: CASPTSGTGINEQFF

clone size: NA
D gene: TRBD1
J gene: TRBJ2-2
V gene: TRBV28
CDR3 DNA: TGTGCCAGCTGCCCCTCCGGGACAGGGGGCACCGGGGAGCTGTTTTTT
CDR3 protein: CASCPSGTGGTGELFF

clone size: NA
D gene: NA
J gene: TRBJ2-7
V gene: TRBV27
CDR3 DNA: TGTGCCAGCAGTTTATCAGGCGGTTACGAGCAGTACTTC
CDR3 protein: CASSLSGGYEQYF

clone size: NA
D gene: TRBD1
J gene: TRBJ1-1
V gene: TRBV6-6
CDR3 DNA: TGTGCCAGTCGGACAGGGGACGCTGAAGCTTTCTTT
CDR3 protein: CASRTGDAEAFF

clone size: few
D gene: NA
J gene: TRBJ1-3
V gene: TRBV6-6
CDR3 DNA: TGTGCCAGCCAAACGGGGAGCTTTGGAAACACCATATATTTT
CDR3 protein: CASQTGSFGNTIYF

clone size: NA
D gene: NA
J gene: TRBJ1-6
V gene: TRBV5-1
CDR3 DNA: TGCGCCAGCAGCTTGGCTCAGTCTAATTCACCCCTCCACTTT
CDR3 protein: CASSLAQSNSPLHF

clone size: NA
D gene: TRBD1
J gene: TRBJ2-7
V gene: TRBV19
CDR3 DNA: TGTGCCAGTAGTATTGCCCAGGGGGCGGGCGAGCAGTACTTC
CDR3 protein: CASSIAQGAGEQYF

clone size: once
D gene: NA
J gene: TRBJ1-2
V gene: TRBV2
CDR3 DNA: TGTGCCAGCAGTGAAGCTGGTGGGGCTTACTATGGCTACACCTTC
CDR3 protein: CASSEAGGAYYGYTF

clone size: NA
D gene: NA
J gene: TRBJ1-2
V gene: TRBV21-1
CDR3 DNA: TGTGCCAGCAGCAAAGGGGGCAGGGTCTATGGCTACACCTTC
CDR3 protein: CASSKGGRVYGYTF

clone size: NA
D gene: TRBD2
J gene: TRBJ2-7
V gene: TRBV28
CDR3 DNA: TGTGCCAGCACCGAGGTGGGGGGAGGGTTCTACGAGCAGTACTTC
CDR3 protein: CASTEVGGGFYEQYF

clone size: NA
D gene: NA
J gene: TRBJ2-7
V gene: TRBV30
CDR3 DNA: TGTGCCTGGAGTACTGCCCCCGAGCAGTACTTC
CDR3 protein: CAWSTAPEQYF

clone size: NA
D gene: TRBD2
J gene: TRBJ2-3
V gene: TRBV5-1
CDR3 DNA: TGCGCCAGCAGCTTGAATAGCGGGAGACCAGATACGCAGTATTTT
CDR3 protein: CASSLNSGRPDTQYF

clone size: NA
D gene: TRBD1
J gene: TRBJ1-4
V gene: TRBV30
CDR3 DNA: TGTGCCTGGAGTCGACAGGGGGCTTATAATGAAAAACTGTTTTTT
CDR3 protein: CAWSRQGAYNEKLFF

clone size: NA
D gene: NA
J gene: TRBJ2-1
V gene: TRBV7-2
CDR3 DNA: TGTGCCAGCAGCGCCCCGGGACACGGTGAGCAGTTCTTC
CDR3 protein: CASSAPGHGEQFF